This T cell receptor beta chain was sequenced during a study of immune evolution from preneoplasia to lung adenocarcinoma. Clones were read by immunoSEQ multiplex PCR, and TCRdb kept only the in-frame ones, dropping some. The sample has 3,500 to 4,500 clones; around 80% are singletons. Resections took place in Japan or China from 2014 to 2017. With regard to this clone: The antigen remains unidentified.

The CDR3 runs 15 residues. CDR1 and CDR2 from the germline V gene are SGDLS and YYNGEE. Trimming left V 0 bases short and J 3 bases short, with 12 bases between. Study results and caveats: Normal lung had highest clonality; later lesions appeared denser, more diverse. Normal lung had the highest top T cell clone frequencies.

The source is a person aged 55-79 years with lung adenocarcinoma. Sequencing used FFPE lung adenocarcinoma in situ tissue. This chain connects TRBV9 to TRBJ1-2; tentative D call: TRBD1 (5 bases). CDR3 in amino acids: CASSVVIGTDYGYTF. The CDR3 DNA reads TGTGCCAGCAGCGTAGTTATAGGGACGGACTATGGCTACACCTTC.